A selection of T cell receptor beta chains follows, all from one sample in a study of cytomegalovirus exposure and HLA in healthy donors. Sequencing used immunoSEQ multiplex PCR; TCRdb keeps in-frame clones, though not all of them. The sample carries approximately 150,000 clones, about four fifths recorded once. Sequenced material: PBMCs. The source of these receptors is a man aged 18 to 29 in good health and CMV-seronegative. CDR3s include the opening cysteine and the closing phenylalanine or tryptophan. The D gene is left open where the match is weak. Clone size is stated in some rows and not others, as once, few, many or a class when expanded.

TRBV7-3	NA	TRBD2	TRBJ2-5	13	TGTGCCAGTGGGCGGGGGGGCCGAGAGACCCAGTACTTC	CASGRGGRETQYF
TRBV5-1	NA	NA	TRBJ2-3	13	TGCGCCAGCAGCTTACAGACGGCAGATACGCAGTATTTT	CASSLQTADTQYF
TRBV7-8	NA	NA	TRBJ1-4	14	TGTGCCAGCAGCTCACATCTCATGGATGAAAAACTGTTTTTT	CASSSHLMDEKLFF
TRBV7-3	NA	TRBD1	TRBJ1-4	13	TGTGCCAGCAGCACAGGACAGGGCGAAAAACTGTTTTTT	CASSTGQGEKLFF
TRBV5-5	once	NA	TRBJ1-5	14	TGTGCCAGCAGCTTGTCCAGGGTGGATCAGCCCCAGCATTTT	CASSLSRVDQPQHF
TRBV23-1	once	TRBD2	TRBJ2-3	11	TGCGCCAGCATCGGAGGCGGGAGTGAGTATTTT	CASIGGGSEYF
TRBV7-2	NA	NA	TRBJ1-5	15	TGTGCCAGCAGCTTAGCGGGACACCCTAATCAGCCCCAGCATTTT	CASSLAGHPNQPQHF
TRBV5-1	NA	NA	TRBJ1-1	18	TGCGCCAGCAGCTTGATGGTCAGCCTTCAGGGCCGGCACACTGAAGCTTTCTTT	CASSLMVSLQGRHTEAFF
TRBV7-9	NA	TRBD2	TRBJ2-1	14	TGTGCCAGCAGCTTGAGCGGGAGTTATGGTGAGCAGTTCTTC	CASSLSGSYGEQFF
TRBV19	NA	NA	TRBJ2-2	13	TGTGCCAGCGCTAGCCCGAACACCGGGGAGCTGTTTTTT	CASASPNTGELFF
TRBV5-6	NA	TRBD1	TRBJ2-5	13	TGTGCCAGCAGCCGGGACAGGTCTGAGACCCAGTACTTC	CASSRDRSETQYF
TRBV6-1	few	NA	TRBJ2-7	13	TGTGCCAGCAGTGTTTCGGAGCGGATCGAGCAGTACTTC	CASSVSERIEQYF
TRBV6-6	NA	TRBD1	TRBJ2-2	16	TGTGCCAGCAGCCTCACAGGGGACAGAAACACCGGGGAGCTGTTTTTT	CASSLTGDRNTGELFF
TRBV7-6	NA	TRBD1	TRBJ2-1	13	TGTGCCAGCAGCGGCAGGGGGTCAAATGAGCAGTTCTTC	CASSGRGSNEQFF
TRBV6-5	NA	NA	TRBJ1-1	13	TGTGCCAGCAGTCCCACAGCGAACACTGAAGCTTTCTTT	CASSPTANTEAFF
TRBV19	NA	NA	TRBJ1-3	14	TGTGCCAGTAGTATTCTGGCCTCTGGAAACACCATATATTTT	CASSILASGNTIYF
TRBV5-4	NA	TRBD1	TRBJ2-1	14	TGTGCCAGCACCCGGGACAGGGTCCATGGTGAGCAGTTCTTC	CASTRDRVHGEQFF
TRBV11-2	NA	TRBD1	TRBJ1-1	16	TGTGCCAGCAGCTTTACAAGGACAGGGGTGAGCACTGAAGCTTTCTTT	CASSFTRTGVSTEAFF
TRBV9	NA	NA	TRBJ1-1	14	TGTGCCAGCAGCTTGGAGGGCGTGAACACTGAAGCTTTCTTT	CASSLEGVNTEAFF
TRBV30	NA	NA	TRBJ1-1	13	TGTGCCTGGAGTGTACAGAAGAACACTGAAGCTTTCTTT	CAWSVQKNTEAFF
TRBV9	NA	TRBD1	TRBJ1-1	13	TGTGCCAGCAGCAAAAACAGGGGTTCTGAAGCTTTCTTT	CASSKNRGSEAFF
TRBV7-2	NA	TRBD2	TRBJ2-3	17	TGTGCCAGCAGCCCCAGACGAGCGGGAGGGTCGGCAGATACGCAGTATTTT	CASSPRRAGGSADTQYF
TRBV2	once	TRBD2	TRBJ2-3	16	TGTGCCAGCGCCTGGGAACGGGGGGATAGCACAGATACGCAGTATTTT	CASAWERGDSTDTQYF
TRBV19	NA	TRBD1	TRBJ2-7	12	TGTGCCACGGGACAGGGGGCCGGGGAGCAGTACTTC	CATGQGAGEQYF
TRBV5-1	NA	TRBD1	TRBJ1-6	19	TGCGCCAGCAGCGCGGGAACAGGGGGCAATCAGTTTCCTAATTCACCCCTCCACTTT	CASSAGTGGNQFPNSPLHF
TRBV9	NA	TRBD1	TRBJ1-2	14	TGTGCCAGCAGCGTAGCTGGGACAGGGTCTGTTCCCACCTTC	CASSVAGTGSVPTF
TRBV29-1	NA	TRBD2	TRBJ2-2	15	TGCAGCGTGGGGCGGGAGGGCCGGAACACCGGGGAGCTGTTTTTT	CSVGREGRNTGELFF
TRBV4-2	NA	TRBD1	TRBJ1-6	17	TGTGCCAGCAGCCAAGTCAACAGGGGCTCCTATAATTCACCCCTCCACTTT	CASSQVNRGSYNSPLHF
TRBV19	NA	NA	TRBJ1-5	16	TGTGCCAGTAGTATTGAGCAGGGATATAGCAATCAGCCCCAGCATTTT	CASSIEQGYSNQPQHF
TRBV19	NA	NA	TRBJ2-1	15	TGTGCCAGTAGTTCCTTCGCTAGCTCCTACAATGAGCAGTTCTTC	CASSSFASSYNEQFF
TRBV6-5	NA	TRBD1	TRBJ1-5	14	TGTGCCAGCCGGACAGGGGGAAGCAATCAGCCCCAGCATTTT	CASRTGGSNQPQHF
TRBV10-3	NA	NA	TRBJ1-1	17	TGTGCCATCAGTGAGTCGATCCGGGGGACGATGAACACTGAAGCTTTCTTT	CAISESIRGTMNTEAFF
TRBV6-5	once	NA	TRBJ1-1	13	TGTGCCAGCAGACCATCTATGAACACTGAAGCTTTCTTT	CASRPSMNTEAFF
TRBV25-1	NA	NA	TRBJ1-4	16	TGTGCCAGCAGTGATTTACAGGGATTACCTGAAGAAAAACTGTTTTTT	CASSDLQGLPEEKLFF
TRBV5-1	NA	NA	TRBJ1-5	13	TGCGCCAGCAGCTTGGATCTGTATCAGCCCCAGCATTTT	CASSLDLYQPQHF
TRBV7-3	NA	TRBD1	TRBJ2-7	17	TGTGCCAGCAGCTTAATAGGGATTGGGACAGACGCCTACGAGCAGTACTTC	CASSLIGIGTDAYEQYF
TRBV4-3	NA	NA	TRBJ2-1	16	TGCGCCAGCAGCCAAGTATCAGGGCCTCTAGGATACGAGCAGTTCTTC	CASSQVSGPLGYEQFF
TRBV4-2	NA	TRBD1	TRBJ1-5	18	TGTGCCAGCAGCCAAGATGGTCGGACAGGGGCGTCACATCAGCCCCAGCATTTT	CASSQDGRTGASHQPQHF
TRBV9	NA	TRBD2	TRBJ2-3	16	TGTGCCAGCAGCGTAACCGGGACTACCGTAAAAAATACGCAGTATTTT	CASSVTGTTVKNTQYF
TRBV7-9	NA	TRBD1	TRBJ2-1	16	TGTTCCAGCAGCTTCCCGACAGGGCTGCCTTACAATGAGCAGTTCTTC	CSSSFPTGLPYNEQFF
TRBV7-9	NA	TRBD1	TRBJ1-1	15	TGTGCCAGCAGCAGAGGGACAGGGGGGAACACTGAAGCTTTCTTT	CASSRGTGGNTEAFF
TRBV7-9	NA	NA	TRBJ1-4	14	TGTGCCAGCGCTGGAGGGTTCTCTAATGAAAAACTGTTTTTT	CASAGGFSNEKLFF
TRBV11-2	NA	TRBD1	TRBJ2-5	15	TGTGCCAGCAGCTTAGGACAGGGTGGAGAAGAGACCCAGTACTTC	CASSLGQGGEETQYF
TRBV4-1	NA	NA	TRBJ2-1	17	TGCGCCAGCAGCCAAAGACAGGCCGAGAGCTCCTACAATGAGCAGTTCTTC	CASSQRQAESSYNEQFF
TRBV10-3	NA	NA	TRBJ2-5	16	TGTGCCATCAGTGAGTATCTCGAGGGAGGAGAGGAGACCCAGTACTTC	CAISEYLEGGEETQYF
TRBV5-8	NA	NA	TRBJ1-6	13	TGTGCCAGCAGCTTCATTCAGAACTCACCCCTCCACTTT	CASSFIQNSPLHF
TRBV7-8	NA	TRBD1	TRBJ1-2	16	TGTGCCAGCAGCCAGACAGGGGGCCGGGCGGACTATGGCTACACCTTC	CASSQTGGRADYGYTF
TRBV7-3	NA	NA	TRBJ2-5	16	TGTGCCAGCAGCTTAAACCGTAACCCGCCGGGGGAGACCCAGTACTTC	CASSLNRNPPGETQYF
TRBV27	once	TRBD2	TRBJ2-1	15	TGTGCCAGCACCTCTCGGACTAGCGGGAATCTTGAGCAGTTCTTC	CASTSRTSGNLEQFF